Detailed here is one T cell receptor beta chain. This entry comes from a study of blood T cell repertoires in COVID-19. Repertoires were generated with immunoSEQ multiplex PCR, while TCRdb's copy carries only in-frame clones and drops some. The sample records some 200,000 clones, approximately 85% being singletons. Material for sequencing was peripheral blood. The sequence was collected from a man between 50 and 59 years old who had recovered from COVID-19.

CDR3 loop: CASSQETSGGNTGELFF. The DNA of the CDR3 is TGTGCCAGCAGCCAAGAGACAAGCGGGGGCAACACCGGGGAGCTGTTTTTT. The J gene is TRBJ2-2, the V gene TRBV4-2; 8 bases agree with TRBD2. The CDR3 loop spans 17 amino acids. The germline gives CDR1 LGHNA, CDR2 YNFKEQ. V shed 0 bases and J 2 bases; nucleotides not matched to a gene: 5.